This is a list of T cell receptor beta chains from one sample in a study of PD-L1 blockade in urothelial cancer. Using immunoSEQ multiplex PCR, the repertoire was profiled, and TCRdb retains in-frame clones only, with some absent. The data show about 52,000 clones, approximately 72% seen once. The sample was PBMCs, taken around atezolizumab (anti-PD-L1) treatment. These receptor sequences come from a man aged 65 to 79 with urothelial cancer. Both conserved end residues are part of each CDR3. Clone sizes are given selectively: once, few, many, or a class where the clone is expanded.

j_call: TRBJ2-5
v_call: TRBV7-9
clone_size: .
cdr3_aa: CASSFGHYQETQYF

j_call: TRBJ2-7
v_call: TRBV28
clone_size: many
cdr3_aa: CASSIPSGYEQYF

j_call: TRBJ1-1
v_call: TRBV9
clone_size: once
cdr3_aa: CASSGPGQVNTEAFF

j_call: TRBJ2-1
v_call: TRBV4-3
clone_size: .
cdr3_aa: CASSQDVGAGGPYEQFF

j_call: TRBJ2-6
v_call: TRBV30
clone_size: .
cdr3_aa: CAWSEGQGSAGANVLTF

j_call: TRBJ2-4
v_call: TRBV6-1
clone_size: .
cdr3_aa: CASSVDRGLAKNIQYF

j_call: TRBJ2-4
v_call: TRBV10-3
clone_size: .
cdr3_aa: CAISGQGAENIQYF

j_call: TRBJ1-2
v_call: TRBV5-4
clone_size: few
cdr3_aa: CASLGGDGYTF

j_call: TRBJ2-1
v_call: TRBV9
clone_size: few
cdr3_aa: CASSVGYSGGHNEQFF

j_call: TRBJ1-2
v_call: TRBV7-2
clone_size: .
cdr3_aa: CASSLGKGDYGYTF

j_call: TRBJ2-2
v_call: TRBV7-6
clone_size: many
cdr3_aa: CASSRSGGGNTGELFF

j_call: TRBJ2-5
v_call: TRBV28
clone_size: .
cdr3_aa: CASSWATGSGQETQYF

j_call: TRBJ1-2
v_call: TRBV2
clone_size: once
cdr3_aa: CASSGGGVGDGYTF

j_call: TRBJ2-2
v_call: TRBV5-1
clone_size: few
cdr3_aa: CASSFGPGDTGELFF

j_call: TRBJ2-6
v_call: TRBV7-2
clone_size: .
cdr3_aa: CASSSYPGGLISGANVLTF

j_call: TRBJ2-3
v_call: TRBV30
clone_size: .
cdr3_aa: CAWNLQGPSTDTQYF

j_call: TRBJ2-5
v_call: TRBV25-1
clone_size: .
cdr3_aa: CASSVTSGRANEKTQYF

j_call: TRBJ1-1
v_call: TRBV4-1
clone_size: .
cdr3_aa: CASSPRQSTEAFF

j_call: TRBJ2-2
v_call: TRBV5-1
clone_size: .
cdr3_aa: CASSEGGTNTGELFF

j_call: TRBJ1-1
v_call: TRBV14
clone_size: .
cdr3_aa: CASSQDRQGNTEAFF

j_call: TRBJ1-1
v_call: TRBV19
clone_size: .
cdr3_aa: CASSHRGENTEAFF

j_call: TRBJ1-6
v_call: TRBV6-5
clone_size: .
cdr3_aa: CASSPEARTVLHF

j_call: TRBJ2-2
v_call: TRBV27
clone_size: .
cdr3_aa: CASSPQRTGASGELFF

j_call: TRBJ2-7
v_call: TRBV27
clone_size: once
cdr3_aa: CASWDRAEEQYF

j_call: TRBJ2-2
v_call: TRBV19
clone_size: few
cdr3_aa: CASTSGGANTGELFF

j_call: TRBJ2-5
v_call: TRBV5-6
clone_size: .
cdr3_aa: CASSQYTGTGAETQYF

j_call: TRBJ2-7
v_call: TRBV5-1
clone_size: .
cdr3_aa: CASSLSNPQVGEQYF

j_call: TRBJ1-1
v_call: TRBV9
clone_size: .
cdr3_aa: CASSLVTGNTEAFF

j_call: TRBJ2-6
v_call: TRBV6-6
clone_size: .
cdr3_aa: CASRENALSGANVLTF

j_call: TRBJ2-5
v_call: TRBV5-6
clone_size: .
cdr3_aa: CASSLQNQETQYF

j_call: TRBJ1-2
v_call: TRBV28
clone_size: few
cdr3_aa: CASSLRDRPFYGYTF

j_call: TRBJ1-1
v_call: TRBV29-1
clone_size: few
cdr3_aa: CSVGGQYPEAFF

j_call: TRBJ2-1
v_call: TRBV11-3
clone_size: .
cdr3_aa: CASSSLGTSKTNEQFF

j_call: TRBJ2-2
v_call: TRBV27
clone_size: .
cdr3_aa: CASSQEGTGELFF

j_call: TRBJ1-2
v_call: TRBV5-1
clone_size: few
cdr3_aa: CASSLRGGDYGYTF

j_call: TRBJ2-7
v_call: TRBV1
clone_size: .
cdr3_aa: CTSSQVGDSPGEQYF

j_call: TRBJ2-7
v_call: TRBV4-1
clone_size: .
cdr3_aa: CASSQGGTATYEQYF

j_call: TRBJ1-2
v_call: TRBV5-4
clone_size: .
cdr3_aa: CASSLDREYGYTF

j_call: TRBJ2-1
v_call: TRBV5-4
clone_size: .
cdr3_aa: CASSREVAIEQFF

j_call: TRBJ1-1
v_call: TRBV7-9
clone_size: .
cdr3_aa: CASTPVGEVLNTEAFF

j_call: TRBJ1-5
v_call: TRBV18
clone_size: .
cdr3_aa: CASSPWAGGQGFQPQHF

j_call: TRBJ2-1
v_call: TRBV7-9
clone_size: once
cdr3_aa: CASSLRYRGYNEQFF

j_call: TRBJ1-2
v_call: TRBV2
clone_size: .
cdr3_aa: CASSERGGQNNYGYTF